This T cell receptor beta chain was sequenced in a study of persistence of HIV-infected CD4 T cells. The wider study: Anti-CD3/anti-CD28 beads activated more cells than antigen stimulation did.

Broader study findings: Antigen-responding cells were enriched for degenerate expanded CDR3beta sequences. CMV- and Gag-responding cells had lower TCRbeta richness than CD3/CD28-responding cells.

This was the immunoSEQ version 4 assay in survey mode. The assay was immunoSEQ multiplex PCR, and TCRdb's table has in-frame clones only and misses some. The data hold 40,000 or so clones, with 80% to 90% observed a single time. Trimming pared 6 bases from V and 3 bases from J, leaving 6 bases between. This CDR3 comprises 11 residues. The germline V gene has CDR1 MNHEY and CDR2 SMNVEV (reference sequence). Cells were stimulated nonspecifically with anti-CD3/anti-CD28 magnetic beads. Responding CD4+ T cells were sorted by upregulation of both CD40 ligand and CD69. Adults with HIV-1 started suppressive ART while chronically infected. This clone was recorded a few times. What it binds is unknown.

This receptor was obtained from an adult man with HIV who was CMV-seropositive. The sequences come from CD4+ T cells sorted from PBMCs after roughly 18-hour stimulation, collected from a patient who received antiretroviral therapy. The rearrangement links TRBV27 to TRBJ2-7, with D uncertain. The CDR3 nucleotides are TGTGCCAGCAGATCCCTCTACGAGCAGTACTTC. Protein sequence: CASRSLYEQYF.